This T cell receptor (beta chain) derives from a study of cytomegalovirus exposure and HLA in healthy donors. Whole-study results and caveats: In vitro data verified three CMV-associated chains as specific for CMV antigens. Relative to the roughly 640-donor mean, N-insertions were reportedly fewer in an Asian-associated ancestry cluster in a later analysis.

The PCR was carried out with 60 Vbeta primers and 13 Jbeta primers. Assay: immunoSEQ multiplex PCR; the TCRdb copy retains only in-frame clones and omits some. The data contain about 230,000 clones, approximately 80% of them singletons. Between the trimmed V and J ends, which lost 1 base and 7 bases, there was a span of 11 bases. CDR3 size: 14 residues. Germline CDR1 and CDR2: LGHNT and FRNRAP. As concerns this clone: Its antigen remains unknown.

The receptor's source is a woman between 35 and 50 years old in good health and CMV-seronegative. Specimen: PBMCs. V and J are TRBV12-5 and TRBJ1-5; D is ambiguous. The CDR3 loop is CASGLGLLEQPQHF. The CDR3 nucleotides read TGTGCTAGTGGTTTGGGACTCCTCGAACAGCCCCAGCATTTT.